A selection of T cell receptor beta chains follows, all from one sample in a study of blood T cell repertoires in COVID-19. Method: immunoSEQ multiplex PCR; TCRdb's copy keeps in-frame clones and lacks some. Among roughly 160,000 clones listed, 74% were seen once. The sequencing input was peripheral blood. These receptors were collected from a woman of 80 years or more with acute or convalescent COVID-19. The CDR3 runs from the conserved cysteine through the conserved F or W. D genes are given only for firm matches. The size field is filled for only some rows; it gives once, few, many or a size class.

J: TRBJ1-2
size: few
D: TRBD1
V: TRBV19
CDR3: CASSRGQGNGYTF
DNA: TGTGCCAGTAGCAGGGGACAGGGAAATGGCTACACCTTC

J: TRBJ1-5
size: once
D: NA
V: TRBV20-1
CDR3: CSASISGTPNQPQHF
DNA: TGCAGTGCTAGTATTAGCGGGACCCCAAATCAGCCCCAGCATTTT

J: TRBJ1-6
size: few
D: NA
V: TRBV30
CDR3: CASGGSYNSPLHF
DNA: TGTGCCTCCGGGGGGTCCTATAATTCACCCCTCCACTTT

J: TRBJ1-2
size: NA
D: TRBD1
V: TRBV5-4
CDR3: CASSGTGGANYGYTF
DNA: TGTGCCAGCAGCGGGACAGGGGGCGCCAACTATGGCTACACCTTC

J: TRBJ2-7
size: NA
D: NA
V: TRBV4-2
CDR3: CASSQDPTATYEQYF
DNA: TGTGCCAGCAGCCAAGATCCCACTGCCACCTACGAGCAGTACTTC

J: TRBJ2-6
size: NA
D: NA
V: TRBV18
CDR3: CASSPNFSGANVLTF
DNA: TGTGCCAGCTCACCAAACTTTTCTGGGGCCAACGTCCTGACTTTC

J: TRBJ1-1
size: NA
D: NA
V: TRBV4-2
CDR3: CASSPSPRNTEAFF
DNA: TGTGCCAGCAGCCCGAGTCCAAGGAACACTGAAGCTTTCTTT

J: TRBJ1-2
size: NA
D: NA
V: TRBV28
CDR3: CASSSAGGPNYGYTF
DNA: TGTGCCAGCAGTAGCGCCGGGGGGCCTAACTATGGCTACACCTTC

J: TRBJ1-1
size: NA
D: NA
V: TRBV28
CDR3: CASSSYTEAFF
DNA: TGTGCCAGCAGTTCGTATACTGAAGCTTTCTTT

J: TRBJ2-1
size: NA
D: TRBD2
V: TRBV19
CDR3: CASRPGSAGENEQFF
DNA: TGTGCCAGTCGCCCTGGTTCTGCGGGAGAAAATGAGCAGTTCTTC

J: TRBJ1-6
size: NA
D: NA
V: TRBV9
CDR3: CASSGEPFDTYSPLHF
DNA: TGTGCCAGCAGCGGGGAGCCCTTTGATACTTATTCACCCCTCCACTTT

J: TRBJ2-5
size: NA
D: NA
V: TRBV11-2
CDR3: CASSLDHRQAYQETQYF
DNA: TGTGCCAGCAGCTTAGATCACCGGCAGGCGTACCAAGAGACCCAGTACTTC

J: TRBJ1-2
size: NA
D: TRBD1
V: TRBV4-2
CDR3: CASSQGPGQGSSGYTF
DNA: TGTGCCAGCAGCCAAGGTCCAGGACAGGGTAGTAGTGGCTACACCTTC

J: TRBJ1-1
size: few
D: TRBD1
V: TRBV5-1
CDR3: CASSLTWDSPNTEAFF
DNA: TGCGCCAGCAGCTTGACTTGGGACAGCCCGAACACTGAAGCTTTCTTT

J: TRBJ2-7
size: NA
D: NA
V: TRBV5-1
CDR3: CASSLNENYEQYF
DNA: TGCGCCAGCAGCTTGAACGAGAACTACGAGCAGTACTTC

J: TRBJ2-1
size: few
D: NA
V: TRBV18
CDR3: CASSPDGQHNEQFF
DNA: TGTGCCAGCTCACCAGATGGACAACACAATGAGCAGTTCTTC

J: TRBJ2-1
size: NA
D: TRBD1
V: TRBV25-1
CDR3: CASSVREGQGHYGEQFF
DNA: TGTGCCAGCAGTGTCAGGGAGGGACAGGGGCACTACGGTGAGCAGTTCTTC

J: TRBJ1-1
size: NA
D: NA
V: TRBV18
CDR3: CASSRYPGNTEAFF
DNA: TGTGCCAGCTCACGATACCCGGGGAACACTGAAGCTTTCTTT

J: TRBJ1-3
size: NA
D: TRBD1
V: TRBV3-1/TRBV3-2
CDR3: CASSQDRVGSGNTIYF
DNA: TGTGCCAGCAGCCAGGACAGGGTTGGATCTGGAAACACCATATATTTT

J: TRBJ1-5
size: NA
D: NA
V: TRBV7-3
CDR3: CASSLTAREPQHF
DNA: TGTGCCAGCAGCCTCACCGCGCGGGAGCCCCAGCATTTT

J: TRBJ2-5
size: NA
D: TRBD1
V: TRBV27
CDR3: CASSSGQVQETQYF
DNA: TGTGCCAGCAGTTCAGGACAGGTACAAGAGACCCAGTACTTC

J: TRBJ1-6
size: NA
D: NA
V: TRBV4-2
CDR3: CASSQVRGQHNSPLHF
DNA: TGTGCCAGCAGCCAAGTCCGTGGGCAGCATAATTCACCCCTCCACTTT

J: TRBJ2-1
size: NA
D: TRBD2
V: TRBV2
CDR3: CASSEAPGLAGVQFF
DNA: TGTGCCAGCAGTGAAGCCCCGGGACTAGCGGGAGTCCAGTTCTTC

J: TRBJ1-2
size: NA
D: TRBD1
V: TRBV7-8
CDR3: CASSWGQPGLYGYTF
DNA: TGTGCCAGCAGCTGGGGACAGCCCGGACTCTATGGCTACACCTTC

J: TRBJ2-1
size: NA
D: TRBD2
V: TRBV9
CDR3: CASSARGAGGGYEQFF
DNA: TGTGCCAGCAGCGCCCGGGGGGCGGGAGGTGGGTATGAGCAGTTCTTC

J: TRBJ1-5
size: NA
D: NA
V: TRBV12-3/TRBV12-4
CDR3: CASSYGDQPQHF
DNA: TGTGCCAGCAGTTACGGGGATCAGCCCCAGCATTTT

J: TRBJ2-1
size: NA
D: TRBD2
V: TRBV24-1
CDR3: CATSDLAAGEDEQFF
DNA: TGTGCCACCAGTGATTTAGCAGCGGGAGAGGATGAGCAGTTCTTC

J: TRBJ2-7
size: once
D: TRBD2
V: TRBV4-3
CDR3: CASSQQALAGSEQYF
DNA: TGCGCCAGCAGCCAACAAGCGCTAGCGGGATCCGAGCAGTACTTC

J: TRBJ2-7
size: NA
D: NA
V: TRBV2
CDR3: CASRLNGGSPYEQYF
DNA: TGTGCCAGCAGACTAAACGGCGGATCCCCCTACGAGCAGTACTTC